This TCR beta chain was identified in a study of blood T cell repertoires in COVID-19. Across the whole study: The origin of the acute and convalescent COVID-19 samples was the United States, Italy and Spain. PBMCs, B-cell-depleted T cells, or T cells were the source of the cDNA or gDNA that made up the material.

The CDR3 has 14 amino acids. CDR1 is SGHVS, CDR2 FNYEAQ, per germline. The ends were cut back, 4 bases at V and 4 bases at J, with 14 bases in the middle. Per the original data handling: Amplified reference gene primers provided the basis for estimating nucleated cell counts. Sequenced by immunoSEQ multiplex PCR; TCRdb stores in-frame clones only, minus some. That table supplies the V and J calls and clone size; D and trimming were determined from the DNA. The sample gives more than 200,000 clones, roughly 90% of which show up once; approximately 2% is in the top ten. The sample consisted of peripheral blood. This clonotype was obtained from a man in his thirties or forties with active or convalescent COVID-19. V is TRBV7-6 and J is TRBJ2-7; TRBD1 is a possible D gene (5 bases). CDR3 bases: TGTGCCAGCAGCTCTCCGACAGACGAGTACGAGCAGTACTTC. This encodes CASSSPTDEYEQYF.